One sample yielded the 26 T cell receptor beta chains listed below, sequenced in a study of blood T cells in healthy people across ages. PCR was performed a second time for about 7 to 11 cycles using a sample-barcoded 5' primer and a J-beta primer mix. TCRdb called the 5' RACE reads again in MiXCR, with one record for every CDR3 protein. Among 1.2 million to 1.5 million distinct CDR3 sequences, roughly 40% were seen once, and the ten largest hold 7.9%. The sample was blood. Source of these receptors: a woman under 30 in good health.

The V and J genes are TRBV2 and TRBJ2-3; D is unresolved. Germline V gene data show CDR1 as SNHLY and CDR2 as FYNNEI. This CDR3 region has 15 residues. Trimming stripped 0 bases from V and 3 bases from J, with 10 bases between. The CDR3 is CASSEAWASTDTQYF. In DNA form, the CDR3 reads TGTGCCAGCAGTGAAGCGTGGGCCTCTACAGATACGCAGTATTTT.

This clonotype was picked up a small number of times. This chain links TRBV15 with TRBJ1-1, with D possibly being TRBD1 (5 bases). CDR1 is LNHNV, CDR2 YYDKDF, per germline (reference sequence). This CDR3 comprises 15 residues. V was shortened by 5 bases and J by 2 bases, with 15 bases between the two germline ends. The CDR3 region has the DNA TGTGCCACCAGCGCTACAGGATGGGTAAACACTGAAGCTTTCTTT. Its translation is CATSATGWVNTEAFF.

The rearrangement links TRBV27 to TRBJ2-1; D is uncertain. The CDR3 runs to 10 residues. Looked up from germline, CDR1 is MNHEY and CDR2 is SMNVEV (reference sequence). The germline V and J ends were trimmed by 8 bases and 10 bases, with 9 bases remaining between them. In DNA form, the CDR3 reads TGTGCCAGCGGGTCGGAGGAGCAGTTCTTC. This translates into CASGSEEQFF.

The CDR3 bases are TGTGCCAGCAGTTTCCGGGAGGGGGCCCCTGAAGCTTTCTTT. Translating it yields CASSFREGAPEAFF. The rearrangement links TRBV12-3 or TRBV12-4 to TRBJ1-1; 7 positions agree with TRBD1. The CDR3 extends over 14 amino acids. With V trimmed by 3 bases and J by 6 bases, 7 bases remained unmatched.

This clonotype was observed a few times. The chain uses TRBV12-3 or TRBV12-4 and TRBJ1-2; weak D call: TRBD1 (5 bases). The CDR3 consists of 12 residues. Trimming took 9 bases from V and 8 from J, leaving 16 bases between them. CDR3 region: CASLYGRGGYTF. The CDR3, as DNA: TGTGCCAGTTTGTACGGGAGGGGAGGCTACACCTTC.

The chain employs TRBV20-1 and TRBJ1-2, with 11 bases fitting TRBD1. After removal of 3 bases from V and 8 bases from J, the junction contained 8 bases not matched to a gene. CDR1 and CDR2 from the germline V gene are DFQATT and SNEGSKA (reference sequence). This CDR3 region has 14 residues. In DNA form, the CDR3 reads TGCAGTGCTAGTCGGGGACAGGGGGTGGGCGGCTACACCTTC. Its translation is CSASRGQGVGGYTF.

Note on this clonotype: Being one base from a much bigger clone, this may be a read error. The chain employs TRBV9 and TRBJ2-4, with TRBD1 matching over 9 bases. The J call may be wrong; the DNA end is better matched by TRBJ2-7. In germline, CDR1 is SGDLS, CDR2 YYNGEE. This CDR3 region has 17 residues. CDR3 DNA: TGTGCCAGCAGCCCATTCTCCGGGACAGGGCTGCCCCACGAGCAGTACTTC. It is translated as CASSPFSGTGLPHEQYF.

V gene TRBV28 combines with J gene TRBJ1-2, with TRBD1 matching 9 bases. Germline CDR1 and CDR2: MDHEN and SYDVKM. The length of the CDR3 is 16 residues. V lost 7 bases to trimming and J lost 7 bases; unmatched junction nucleotides: 16. The CDR3 reads CASNNPGTGSYRGYTF. Written as DNA, the CDR3 is TGTGCCAGCAATAACCCCGGGACAGGGTCTTATCGTGGCTACACCTTC.

This clonotype was detected a few times. The rearrangement uses TRBV12-3 or TRBV12-4 and TRBJ1-6; D is perhaps TRBD1 (5 bases). The CDR3 is made up of 11 amino acids. V lost 3 bases and J lost 15, with 9 bases in between. The CDR3 nucleotides are TGTGCCAGCAGTTTCGGGGGGTTCCTCCACTTT. It translates to CASSFGGFLHF.

In its sample, this clonotype was seen many times. This chain connects TRBV12-3 or TRBV12-4 to TRBJ2-4, with a possible D match to TRBD1 (6 bases). TRBJ2-7 explains the end of the DNA better; the J call may be wrong. This CDR3 is 13 amino acids long. The CDR3 DNA is TGTGCCAGCAGTTTAGACAGGGTAAACGAGCAGTACTTC. As protein: CASSLDRVNEQYF.

The gene calls are TRBV5-1 and TRBJ1-1, with 8 nucleotides matching TRBD1. The germline V gene has CDR1 SGHRS and CDR2 YFSETQ. J lost 7 bases, V lost 3 bases, and 8 bases had no gene match. This CDR3 contains 14 residues. The chain's CDR3 is CASSYRDRLGEAFF. CDR3 coding DNA: TGCGCCAGCAGCTACCGGGACAGGCTCGGTGAAGCTTTCTTT.

The chain carries TRBV6-5 and TRBJ2-1, with D tentatively TRBD2 (6 bases). The germline V gene encodes CDR1 MNHEY and CDR2 SVGAGI. Trimming removed 7 bases at V and 9 bases at J, with 19 bases between. The CDR3 totals 14 residues. The CDR3 DNA reads as TGTGCCAGCATCCCCGCGGGGCCCGGCAGTGAGCAGTTCTTC. Amino acid sequence: CASIPAGPGSEQFF.

This chain joins TRBV20-1 and TRBJ1-2, with 7 bases identical to TRBD1. Germline CDR1 is DFQATT and CDR2 is SNEGSKA (reference sequence). V was clipped by 5 bases and J by 7 bases; unmatched bases: 7. The CDR3 is made up of 12 amino acids. The CDR3 protein is CSAEGGQIGYTF. The CDR3 nucleotides are TGCAGTGCTGAGGGGGGACAGATTGGCTACACCTTC.

The J gene is TRBJ1-4, the V gene TRBV15; possibly TRBD1 for D (6 bases). The ends were cut back, 2 bases at V and 2 bases at J, with 9 bases in the middle. The CDR3 length is 15 residues. The germline gives CDR1 LNHNV, CDR2 YYDKDF (reference sequence). The DNA of the CDR3 is TGTGCCACCAGCAGACTCGGACAGACTAATGAAAAACTGTTTTTT. Translated: CATSRLGQTNEKLFF.

This clonotype was counted only a few times. This rearrangement joins TRBV20-1 to TRBJ2-5; D uncertain. The germline gives CDR1 DFQATT, CDR2 SNEGSKA (reference sequence). The V gene lost 0 bases and the J gene lost 2 bases, with 10 bases spanning the gap. The CDR3 consists of 14 residues. CDR3 loop: CSARDQHEQETQYF. CDR3 nucleotide sequence: TGCAGTGCTAGAGATCAGCATGAACAAGAGACCCAGTACTTC.

V usage is TRBV24-1 and J usage is TRBJ2-3, with 8 bases lining up with TRBD2. Germline CDR1 and CDR2: KGHDR and SFDVKD. Unmatched junction bases numbered 3, after V lost 0 bases and J lost 2 bases. The CDR3 sequence is 16 residues long. The CDR3 sequence is CATSDLRGGATDTQYF. The CDR3 DNA sequence: TGTGCCACCAGTGATTTGCGGGGGGGTGCCACAGATACGCAGTATTTT.

The gene calls are TRBV11-2 and TRBJ2-3; weak D call: TRBD2 (5 bases). The CDR3 has 15 residues. Germline CDR1 and CDR2: SGHAT and FQNNGV. Trimming pared 5 bases from V and 6 bases from J, leaving 18 bases between. In nucleotides, the CDR3 is TGTGCCAGCAGCCCATCGGACTCTCGAGGGGATACGCAGTATTTT. Its translation: CASSPSDSRGDTQYF.

The rearrangement links TRBV6-6 to TRBJ1-3; 9 positions match TRBD1. V was pared by 5 bases and J by 1 base, with 3 bases of the junction left unmatched. The CDR3 is 15 residues long. Germline V gene sequence: CDR1 MNHNY, CDR2 SVGAGI (reference sequence). This chain's CDR3 is CASSKGQGSGNTIYF. The CDR3, as DNA: TGTGCCAGCAGTAAAGGACAGGGGTCTGGAAACACCATATATTTT.

This clonotype appeared a few times. The chain has TRBV20-1 and TRBJ1-1; TRBD1 aligns across 8 bases. The CDR3 runs 16 residues. V gave up 6 bases and J gave up 4 bases; unmatched junction bases: 16. The germline V gene encodes CDR1 DFQATT and CDR2 SNEGSKA (reference sequence). The CDR3 sequence: CSAPPSRQGRRTEAFF. The CDR3 DNA sequence: TGCAGTGCCCCTCCGTCGAGACAGGGGAGGCGCACTGAAGCTTTCTTT.

This chain connects TRBV10-3 to TRBJ1-1; D gene ambiguous. Germline values: CDR1 ENHRY, CDR2 SYGVKD. Trimming took 3 bases from V and 1 from J, leaving 9 bases between them. The length of the CDR3 is 14 residues. DNA of the CDR3: TGTGCCATCAGTGACGCCGTGCAGAACACTGAAGCTTTCTTT. It is translated as CAISDAVQNTEAFF.

The chain employs TRBV6-5 and TRBJ2-5, with TRBD2 as a possible D gene (6 bases). From germline, CDR1 is MNHEY and CDR2 SVGAGI. V was pared by 0 bases and J by 5 bases, with 13 bases between. The CDR3 is 15 residues long. The CDR3 spells CASSYSPGERETQYF. CDR3 sequence (DNA): TGTGCCAGCAGTTACTCGCCGGGAGAAAGGGAGACCCAGTACTTC.

This clonotype appeared a few times. This chain uses TRBV4-1 with TRBJ2-1; tentatively, D is TRBD2 (6 bases). In germline, CDR1 is MGHRA, CDR2 YSYEKL. The CDR3 is 13 amino acids. Trimming cost V 0 bases and J 9 bases, with 9 bases left between them. Written as DNA, the CDR3 is TGCGCCAGCAGCCAAGAGGGGCGGGGTGAGCAGTTCTTC. Translation: CASSQEGRGEQFF.

The V and J genes are TRBV25-1 and TRBJ2-3; TRBD2 is a possible D gene (6 bases). The CDR3 covers 14 residues. V lost 3 bases, J lost 8 bases, and 15 bases lay in between. Per the germline V gene, CDR1 is MGHDK and CDR2 is SYGVNS. This CDR3 reads CASSELALLGTQYF. The CDR3 DNA reads TGTGCCAGCAGTGAGCTAGCGCTTCTCGGTACGCAGTATTTT. The full variable domain, in which reference TRBV25-1 and TRBJ2-3 provide the parts outside the CDR3, is EADIYQTPRYLVIGTGKKITLECSQTMGHDKMYWYQQDPGMELHLIHYSYGVNSTEKGDLSSESTVSRIRTEHFPLTLESARPSHTSQYLCASSELALLGTQYFGPGTRLTVL.

This clonotype showed up just a few times. The chain has TRBV11-2 and TRBJ1-2; D gene unclear. CDR3 size: 12 residues. Germline loops: CDR1 SGHAT, CDR2 FQNNGV. The ends were cut back, 1 base at V and 7 bases at J, with 7 bases in the middle. In DNA form, the CDR3 reads TGTGCCAGCAGCTTAGTTCCCTCTGGCTACACCTTC. Protein sequence: CASSLVPSGYTF.

The sample holds one count of this clonotype. The gene calls are TRBV28 and TRBJ2-3, with a possible D match to TRBD2 (6 bases). The V gene lost 6 bases and the J gene lost 4 bases, with 17 bases spanning the gap. CDR1 MDHEN and CDR2 SYDVKM come from the germline V gene. The CDR3 consists of 15 residues. DNA of the CDR3: TGTGCCAGCAGCCCTGGAGGGGTCAGTTCAGATACGCAGTATTTT. This translates into CASSPGGVSSDTQYF.

V gene TRBV10-3 combines with J gene TRBJ1-3, with TRBD1 matching over 7 bases. The V gene end was trimmed by 4 bases and the J gene end by 0 bases; junction bases not matched to a gene: 12. This CDR3 has 18 amino acids. Germline CDR1 reads ENHRY; CDR2 reads SYGVKD. The CDR3 DNA reads TGTGCCATCAGTGGGTTCACCGGGACAGCGAACTCTGGAAACACCATATATTTT. It is translated as CAISGFTGTANSGNTIYF.